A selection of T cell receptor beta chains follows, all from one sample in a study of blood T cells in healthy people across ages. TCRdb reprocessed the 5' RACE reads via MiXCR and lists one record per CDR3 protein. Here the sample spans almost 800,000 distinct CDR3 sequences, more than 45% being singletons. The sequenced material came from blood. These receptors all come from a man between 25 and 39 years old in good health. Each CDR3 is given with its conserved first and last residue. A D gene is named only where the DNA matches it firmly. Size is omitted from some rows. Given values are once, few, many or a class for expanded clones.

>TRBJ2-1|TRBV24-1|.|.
TGTGCCACCAGTGATACCAAGGCCCCGGGCAATGAGCAGTTCTTC
CATSDTKAPGNEQFF
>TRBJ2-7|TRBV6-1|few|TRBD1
TGTGCCAGCAGTGAAGGTGAAGGGGGCGTTTACGAGCAGTACTTC
CASSEGEGGVYEQYF
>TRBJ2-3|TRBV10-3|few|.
TGTGCCATCAGTGAAGGGCTGGGTTCAAGCACAGATACGCAGTATTTT
CAISEGLGSSTDTQYF
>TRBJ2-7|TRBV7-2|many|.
TGTGCCAGCAGCTTAGATAGTTCCTCCTACGAGCAGTACTTC
CASSLDSSSYEQYF
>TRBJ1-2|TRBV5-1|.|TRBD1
TGCGCCAGCGGACAGGGGGCGTCTAACTATGGCTACACCTTC
CASGQGASNYGYTF
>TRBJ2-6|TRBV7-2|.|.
TGTGCCAGCAGATTCGGAGGGGCCAACGTCCTGACTTTC
CASRFGGANVLTF
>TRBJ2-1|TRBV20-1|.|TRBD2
TGCAGTGCTAGGGCGGGAGGGCCGGGCTACAATGAGCAGTTCTTC
CSARAGGPGYNEQFF
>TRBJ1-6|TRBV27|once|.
TGTGCCAGCAGTTTATTCGCAATCCCGAGCTCCTATAAGTCACCCCTCCACTTT
CASSLFAIPSSYKSPLHF
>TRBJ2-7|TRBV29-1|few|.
TGCAGCGCACAGGGTTCTTTGGGGTACGAGCAGTACTTC
CSAQGSLGYEQYF
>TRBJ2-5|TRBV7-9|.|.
TGTGCCAGCAGCTTTGACCATAAGGGGATACAAGAGACCCAGTACTTC
CASSFDHKGIQETQYF
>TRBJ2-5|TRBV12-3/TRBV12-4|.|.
TGTGCCAGCAGTTTTGAGGGACAAGAGACCCAGTACTTC
CASSFEGQETQYF
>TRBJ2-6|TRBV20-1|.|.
TGCAGTGCTAGTAGGCAGAATACTGGGGCCAACGTCCTGACTTTC
CSASRQNTGANVLTF
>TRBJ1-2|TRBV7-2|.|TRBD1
TGTGCCAGCAGCCAGACAGGGGTTGGCTACACCTTC
CASSQTGVGYTF
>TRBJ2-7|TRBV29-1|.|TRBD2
TGCAGCGTTCTTGGACTAGCGGGAGAAGGGAGCTCCTACGAGCAGTACTTC
CSVLGLAGEGSSYEQYF
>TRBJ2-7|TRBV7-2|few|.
TGTGCCAGCAGCCCCCATCTCGAGACTAAATCCTACGAGCAGTACTTC
CASSPHLETKSYEQYF
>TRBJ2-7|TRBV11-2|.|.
TGTGCCAGCAACCGGGAATACGAGCAGTACTTC
CASNREYEQYF
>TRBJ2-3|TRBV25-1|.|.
TGTGCCAGCAGTAAAACTAGTCGAACGCAGTATTTT
CASSKTSRTQYF